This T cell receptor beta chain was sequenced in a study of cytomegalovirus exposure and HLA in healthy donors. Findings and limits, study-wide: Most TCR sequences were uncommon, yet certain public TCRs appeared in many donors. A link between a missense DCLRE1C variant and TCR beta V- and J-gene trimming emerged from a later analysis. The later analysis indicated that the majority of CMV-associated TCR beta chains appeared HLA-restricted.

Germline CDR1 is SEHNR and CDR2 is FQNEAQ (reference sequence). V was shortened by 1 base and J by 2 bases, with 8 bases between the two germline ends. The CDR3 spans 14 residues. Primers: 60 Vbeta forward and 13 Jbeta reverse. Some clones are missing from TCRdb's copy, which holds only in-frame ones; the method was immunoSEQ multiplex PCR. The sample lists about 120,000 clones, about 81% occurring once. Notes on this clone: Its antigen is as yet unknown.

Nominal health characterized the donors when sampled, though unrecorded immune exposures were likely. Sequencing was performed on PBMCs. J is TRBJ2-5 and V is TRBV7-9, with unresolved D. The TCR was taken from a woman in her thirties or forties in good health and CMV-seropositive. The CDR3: CASSLEAQQETQYF. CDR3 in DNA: TGTGCCAGCAGCTTAGAAGCGCAACAAGAGACCCAGTACTTC.